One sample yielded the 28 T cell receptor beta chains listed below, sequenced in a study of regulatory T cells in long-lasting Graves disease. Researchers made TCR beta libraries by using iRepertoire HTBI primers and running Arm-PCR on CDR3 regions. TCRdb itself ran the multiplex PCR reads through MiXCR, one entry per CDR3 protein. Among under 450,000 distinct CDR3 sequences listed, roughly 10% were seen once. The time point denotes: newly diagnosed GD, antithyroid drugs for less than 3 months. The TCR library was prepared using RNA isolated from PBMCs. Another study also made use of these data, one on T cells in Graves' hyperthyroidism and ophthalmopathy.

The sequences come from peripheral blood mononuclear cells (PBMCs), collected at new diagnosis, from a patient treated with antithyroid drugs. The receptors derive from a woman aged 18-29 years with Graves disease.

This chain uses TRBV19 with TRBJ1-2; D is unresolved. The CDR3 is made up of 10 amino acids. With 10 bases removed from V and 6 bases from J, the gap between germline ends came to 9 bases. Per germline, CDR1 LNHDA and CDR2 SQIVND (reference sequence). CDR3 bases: TGTGCCACCCACAGAGATGGCTACACCTTC. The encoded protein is CATHRDGYTF.

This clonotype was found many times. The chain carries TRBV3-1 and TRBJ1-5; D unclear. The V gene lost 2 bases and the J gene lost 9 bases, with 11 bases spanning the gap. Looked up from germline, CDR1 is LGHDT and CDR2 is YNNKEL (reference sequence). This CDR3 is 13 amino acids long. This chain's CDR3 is CASSQTAIPPQHF. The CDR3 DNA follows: TGTGCCAGCAGCCAAACCGCTATCCCGCCCCAGCATTTT.

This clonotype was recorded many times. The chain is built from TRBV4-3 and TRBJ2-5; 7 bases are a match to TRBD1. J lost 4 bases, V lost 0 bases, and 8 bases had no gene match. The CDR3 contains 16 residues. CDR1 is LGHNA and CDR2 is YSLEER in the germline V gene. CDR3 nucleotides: TGCGCCAGCAGCCAAGACGTACAGGGGCGACGAGAGACCCAGTACTTC. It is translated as CASSQDVQGRRETQYF.

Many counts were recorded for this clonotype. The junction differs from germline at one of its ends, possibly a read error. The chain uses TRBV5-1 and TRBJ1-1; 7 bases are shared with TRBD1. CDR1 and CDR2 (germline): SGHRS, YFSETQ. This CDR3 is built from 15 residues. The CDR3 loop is CATSLEGGGITEAFF. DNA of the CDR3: TGCGCCACCAGCTTGGAAGGGGGCGGGATCACTGAAGCTTTCTTT. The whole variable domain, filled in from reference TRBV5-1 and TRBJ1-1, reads KAGVTQTPRYLIKTRGQQVTLSCSPISGHRSVSWYQQTPGQGLQFLFEYFSETQRNKGNFPGRFSGRQFSNSRSEMNVSTLELGDSALYLCATSLEGGGITEAFFGQGTRLTVV.

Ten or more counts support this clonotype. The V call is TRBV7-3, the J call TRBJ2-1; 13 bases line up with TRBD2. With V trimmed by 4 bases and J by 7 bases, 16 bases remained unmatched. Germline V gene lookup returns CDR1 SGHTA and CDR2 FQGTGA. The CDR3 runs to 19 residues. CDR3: CASSSLTSGRHGFLNEQFF. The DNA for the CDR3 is TGTGCCAGCAGCTCCCTGACTAGCGGGAGGCACGGTTTTTTGAATGAGCAGTTCTTC.

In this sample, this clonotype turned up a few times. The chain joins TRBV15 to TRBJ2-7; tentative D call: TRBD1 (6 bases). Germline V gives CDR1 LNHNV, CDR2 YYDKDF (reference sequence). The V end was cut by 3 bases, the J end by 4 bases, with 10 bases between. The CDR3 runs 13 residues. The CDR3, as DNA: TGTGCCACCAGCAGGGACAGAGAATACGAGCAGTACGTC. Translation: CATSRDREYEQYV.

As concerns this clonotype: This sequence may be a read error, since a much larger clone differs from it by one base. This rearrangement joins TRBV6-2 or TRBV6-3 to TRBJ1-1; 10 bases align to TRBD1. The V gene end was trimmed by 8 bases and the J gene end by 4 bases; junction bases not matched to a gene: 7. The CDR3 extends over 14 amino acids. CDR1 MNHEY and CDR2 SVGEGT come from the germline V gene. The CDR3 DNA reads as TGTGCCAGCTCTCTGGGACAGGGGTTCACTGAAGCTTTCTTT. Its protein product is CASSLGQGFTEAFF.

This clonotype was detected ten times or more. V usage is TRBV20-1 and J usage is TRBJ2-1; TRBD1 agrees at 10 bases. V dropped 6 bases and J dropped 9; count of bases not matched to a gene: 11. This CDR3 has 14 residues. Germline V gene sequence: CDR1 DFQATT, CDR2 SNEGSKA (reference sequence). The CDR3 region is CSAQEGTGAIEQFF. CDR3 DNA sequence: TGCAGTGCGCAAGAGGGGACAGGGGCTATTGAGCAGTTCTTC.

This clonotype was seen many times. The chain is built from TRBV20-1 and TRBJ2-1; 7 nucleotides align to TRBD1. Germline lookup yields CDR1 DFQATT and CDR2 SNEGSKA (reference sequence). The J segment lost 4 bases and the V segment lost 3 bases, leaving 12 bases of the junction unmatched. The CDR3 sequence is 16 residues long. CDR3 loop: CSASSSVTTGYNEQFF. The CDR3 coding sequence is TGCAGTGCTAGTTCGTCAGTCACGACAGGGTACAATGAGCAGTTCTTC.

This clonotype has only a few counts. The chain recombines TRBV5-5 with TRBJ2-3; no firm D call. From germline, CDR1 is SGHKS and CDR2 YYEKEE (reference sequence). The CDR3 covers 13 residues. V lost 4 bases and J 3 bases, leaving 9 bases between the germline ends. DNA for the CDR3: TGTGCCAGCAGCCCCCTGGTTACAGATACGCAGTATTTT. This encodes CASSPLVTDTQYF.

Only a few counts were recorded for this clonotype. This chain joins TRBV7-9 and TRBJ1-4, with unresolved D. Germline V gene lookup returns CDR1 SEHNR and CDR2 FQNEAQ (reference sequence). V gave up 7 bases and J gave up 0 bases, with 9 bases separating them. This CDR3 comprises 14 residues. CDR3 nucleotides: TGTGCCAGCACGGACGGGGCAACTAATGAAAAACTGTTTTTT. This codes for CASTDGATNEKLFF.

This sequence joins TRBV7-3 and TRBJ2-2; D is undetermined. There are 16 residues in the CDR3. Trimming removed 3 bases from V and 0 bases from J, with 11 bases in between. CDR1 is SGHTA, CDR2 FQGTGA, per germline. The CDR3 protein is CASSFNPAANTGELFF. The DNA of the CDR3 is TGTGCCAGCAGCTTCAACCCGGCAGCGAACACCGGGGAGCTGTTTTTT.

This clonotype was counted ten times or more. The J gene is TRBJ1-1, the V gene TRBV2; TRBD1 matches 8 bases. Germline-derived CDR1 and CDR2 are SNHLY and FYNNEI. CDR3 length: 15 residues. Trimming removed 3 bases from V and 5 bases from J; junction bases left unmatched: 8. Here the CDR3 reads CASSDPGRGRTEAFF. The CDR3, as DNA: TGTGCCAGCAGTGATCCTGGCAGGGGGCGGACTGAAGCTTTCTTT.

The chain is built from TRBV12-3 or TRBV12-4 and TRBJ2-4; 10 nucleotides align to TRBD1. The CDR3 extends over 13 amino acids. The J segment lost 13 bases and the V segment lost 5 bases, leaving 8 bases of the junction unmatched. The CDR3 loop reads CASSGTGVYGQYF. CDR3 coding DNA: TGTGCCAGCAGTGGGACAGGGGTCTACGGGCAGTACTTC.

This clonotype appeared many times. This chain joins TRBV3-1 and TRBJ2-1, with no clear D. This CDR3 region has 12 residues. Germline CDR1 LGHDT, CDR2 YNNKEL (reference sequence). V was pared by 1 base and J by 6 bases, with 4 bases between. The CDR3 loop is CASSQVGNEQFF. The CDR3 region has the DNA TGTGCCAGCAGCCAAGTAGGCAATGAGCAGTTCTTC.

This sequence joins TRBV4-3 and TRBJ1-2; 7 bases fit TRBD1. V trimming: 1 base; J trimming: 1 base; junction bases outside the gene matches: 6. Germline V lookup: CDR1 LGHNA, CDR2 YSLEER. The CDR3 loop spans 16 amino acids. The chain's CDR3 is CASSQGRSGGNYGYTF. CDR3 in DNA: TGCGCCAGCAGCCAAGGCCGGTCAGGGGGTAACTATGGCTACACCTTC.

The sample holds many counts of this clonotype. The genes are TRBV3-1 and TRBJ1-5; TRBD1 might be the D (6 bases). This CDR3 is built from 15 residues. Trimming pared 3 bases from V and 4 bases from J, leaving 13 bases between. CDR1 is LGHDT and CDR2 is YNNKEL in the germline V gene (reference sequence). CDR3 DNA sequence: TGTGCCAGCAGCCATAAGACAGGAGATAATCAGCCCCAGCATTTT. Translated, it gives CASSHKTGDNQPQHF.

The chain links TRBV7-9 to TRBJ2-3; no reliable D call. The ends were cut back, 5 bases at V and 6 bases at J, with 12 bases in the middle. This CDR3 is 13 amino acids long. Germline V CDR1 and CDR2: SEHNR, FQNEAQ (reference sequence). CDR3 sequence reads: CASSLMTGDTQYF. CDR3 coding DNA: TGTGCCAGCAGCCTAATGACGGGTGATACGCAGTATTTT.

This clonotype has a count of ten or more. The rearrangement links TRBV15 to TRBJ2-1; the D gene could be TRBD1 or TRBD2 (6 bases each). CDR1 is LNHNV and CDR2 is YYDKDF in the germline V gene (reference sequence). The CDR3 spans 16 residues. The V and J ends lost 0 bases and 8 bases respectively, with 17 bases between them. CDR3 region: CATSRDWGRDVDEQFF. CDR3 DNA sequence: TGTGCCACCAGCAGAGATTGGGGGCGGGACGTTGATGAGCAGTTCTTC.

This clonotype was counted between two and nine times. For the CDR3, the DNA is TGTGCCAGCAGCCCATCATGGGGGCGATCGGCTTTCTTT. Amino acid sequence: CASSPSWGRSAFF. V is TRBV9 and J is TRBJ1-1; D might be TRBD1 (6 bases). This CDR3 contains 13 residues. Germline CDR1 and CDR2: SGDLS and YYNGEE. V was clipped by 4 bases and J by 11 bases, with 18 bases between them. Full variable domain (rest looked up from reference TRBV9 and TRBJ1-1): DSGVTQTPKHLITATGQRVTLRCSPRSGDLSVYWYQQSLDQGLQFLIQYYNGEERAKGNILERFSAQQFPDLHSELNLSSLELGDSALYFCASSPSWGRSAFFGQGTRLTVV.

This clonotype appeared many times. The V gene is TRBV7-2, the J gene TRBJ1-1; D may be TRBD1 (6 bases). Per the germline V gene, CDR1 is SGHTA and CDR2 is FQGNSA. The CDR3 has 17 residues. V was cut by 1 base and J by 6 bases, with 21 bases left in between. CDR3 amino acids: CASSLGLAGEGTAEAFF. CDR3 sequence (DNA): TGTGCCAGCAGCTTAGGGCTGGCAGGGGAGGGGACTGCTGAAGCTTTCTTT.

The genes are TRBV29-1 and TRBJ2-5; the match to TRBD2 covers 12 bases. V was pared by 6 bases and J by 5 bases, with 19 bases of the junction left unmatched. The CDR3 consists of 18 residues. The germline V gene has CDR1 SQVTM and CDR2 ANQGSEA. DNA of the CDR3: TGCAGCGTGGATGGACTAGCGGGAAGGGGTTTTCTTCCGGAGACCCAGTACTTC. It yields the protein CSVDGLAGRGFLPETQYF.

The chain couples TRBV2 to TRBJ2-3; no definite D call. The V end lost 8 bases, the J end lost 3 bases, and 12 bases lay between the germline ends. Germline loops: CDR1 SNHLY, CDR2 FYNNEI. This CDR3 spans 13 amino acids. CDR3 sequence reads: CASYARRTDTQYF. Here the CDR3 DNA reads TGTGCCAGCTACGCGAGGCGTACAGATACGCAGTATTTT.

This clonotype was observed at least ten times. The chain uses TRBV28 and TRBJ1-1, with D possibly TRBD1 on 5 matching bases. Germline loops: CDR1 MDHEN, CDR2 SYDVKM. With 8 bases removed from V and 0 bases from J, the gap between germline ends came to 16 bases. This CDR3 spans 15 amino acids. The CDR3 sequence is CASRGSTIMNTEAFF. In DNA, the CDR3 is TGTGCCAGCCGGGGCAGTACAATCATGAACACTGAAGCTTTCTTT. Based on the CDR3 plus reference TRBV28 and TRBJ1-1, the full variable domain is DVKVTQSSRYLVKRTGEKVFLECVQDMDHENMFWYRQDPGLGLRLIYFSYDVKMKEKGDIPEGYSVSREKKERFSLILESASTNQTSMYLCASRGSTIMNTEAFFGQGTRLTVV.

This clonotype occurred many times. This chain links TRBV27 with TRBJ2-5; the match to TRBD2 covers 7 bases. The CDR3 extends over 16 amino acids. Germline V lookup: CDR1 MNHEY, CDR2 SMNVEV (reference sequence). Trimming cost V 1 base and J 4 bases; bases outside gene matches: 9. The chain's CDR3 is CASSLLLGSGGETQYF. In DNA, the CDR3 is TGTGCCAGCAGTTTATTGCTGGGATCGGGAGGAGAGACCCAGTACTTC.

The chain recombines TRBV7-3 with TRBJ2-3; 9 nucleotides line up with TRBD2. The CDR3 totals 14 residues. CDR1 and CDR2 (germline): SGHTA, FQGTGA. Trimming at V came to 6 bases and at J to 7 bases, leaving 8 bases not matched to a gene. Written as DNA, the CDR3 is TGTGCCAGCAGTGCGGGGGGGCCCTCGAATACGCAGTATTTT. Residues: CASSAGGPSNTQYF.

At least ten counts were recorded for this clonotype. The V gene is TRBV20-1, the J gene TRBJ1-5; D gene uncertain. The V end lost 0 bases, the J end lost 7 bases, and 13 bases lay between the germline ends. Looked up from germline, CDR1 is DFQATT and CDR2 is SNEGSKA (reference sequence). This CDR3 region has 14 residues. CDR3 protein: CSARDLGVGQPQHF. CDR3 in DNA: TGCAGTGCTAGAGATTTAGGAGTGGGACAGCCCCAGCATTTT.

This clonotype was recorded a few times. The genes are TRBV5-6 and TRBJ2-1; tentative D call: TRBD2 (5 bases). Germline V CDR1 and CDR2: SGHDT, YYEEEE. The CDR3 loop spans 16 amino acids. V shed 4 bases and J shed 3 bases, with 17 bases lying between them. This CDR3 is CASSELGQLLYNEQFF. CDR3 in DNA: TGTGCCAGCAGCGAACTAGGCCAGCTTCTCTACAATGAGCAGTTCTTC.